The 10 T cell receptor beta chains presented below share a single source sample, sequenced in a study of cytomegalovirus exposure and HLA in healthy donors. PCR primers comprised 60 Vbeta and 13 Jbeta primers. Here immunoSEQ multiplex PCR was the method, and the copy in TCRdb shows in-frame clones only, minus some. This repertoire shows 190,000 or so clones, 70% to 85% found once; its top ten account for approximately 0.092%. Sequenced: PBMCs. The receptor set was obtained from a boy younger than 10 in good health and CMV-seronegative.

The chain carries TRBV6-1 and TRBJ2-5; D is undetermined. The last part of the DNA fits TRBJ2-7 better; the J call may be wrong. Germline values: CDR1 MNHNS, CDR2 SASEGT. This CDR3 is 15 amino acids long. In DNA, the CDR3 is TGTGCCAGCAGTGAAGGCTCCTCGATCTCCTACGAGCAGTACTTC. Amino acids: CASSEGSSISYEQYF.

A single count supports this clone. V and J are TRBV4-3 and TRBJ2-3; TRBD2 might be the D (6 bases). CDR1 and CDR2 (germline): LGHNA, YSLEER. Trimming shortened V by 1 base and J by 3 bases, and 14 bases separated the two germline ends. This CDR3 is built from 16 residues. The CDR3 loop reads CASSQARGVLTDTQYF. The CDR3 DNA reads TGCGCCAGCAGCCAAGCACGCGGGGTGCTGACAGATACGCAGTATTTT.

For this clone: The germline gene is not matched at one end of the junction; a read error may be the cause. CDR3 nucleotide sequence: TGTGCCAGCAGCATAGTACCTAGGCGGGGCTTTAACACCGGGGAGCTGCTTTTT. Translating it yields CASSIVPRRGFNTGELLF. The chain couples TRBV7-9 to TRBJ2-2; tentatively, D is TRBD2 (6 bases). Germline V gives CDR1 SEHNR, CDR2 FQNEAQ (reference sequence). The CDR3 runs to 18 residues. The entire variable domain, with the rest obtained from reference TRBV7-9 and TRBJ2-2, is as follows: DTGVSQNPRHKITKRGQNVTFRCDPISEHNRLYWYRQTLGQGPEFLTYFQNEAQLEKSRLLSDRFSAERPKGSFSTLEIQRTEQGDSAMYLCASSIVPRRGFNTGELLFGEGSRLTVL.

J is TRBJ1-6 and V is TRBV27, with D unresolved. With 2 bases removed from V and 0 bases from J, the gap between germline ends came to 11 bases. Germline lookup yields CDR1 MNHEY and CDR2 SMNVEV (reference sequence). CDR3 length equals 17 residues. CDR3 sequence (DNA): TGTGCCAGCAGTTTAATCGCCCCGAGCTCCTATAATTCACCCCTCCACTTT. Translated, it gives CASSLIAPSSYNSPLHF.

The rearrangement joins TRBV4-1 to TRBJ2-7; D is undetermined. Germline V gene data show CDR1 as MGHRA and CDR2 as YSYEKL. V was shortened by 0 bases and J by 5 bases, with 11 bases between the two germline ends. The CDR3 consists of 14 residues. The CDR3 DNA reads TGCGCCAGCAGCCAAGATGTCGCCTCGGACGAGCAGTACTTC. Translation gives CASSQDVASDEQYF.

The chain employs TRBV6-5 and TRBJ2-1; the D gene is possibly TRBD2 (5 bases). Germline values: CDR1 MNHEY, CDR2 SVGAGI. The germline V and J ends were trimmed by 6 bases and 6 bases, with 12 bases remaining between them. This CDR3 comprises 13 residues. The CDR3 sequence: CASRRGWGNEQFF. CDR3 DNA: TGTGCCAGCAGGAGAGGGTGGGGCAATGAGCAGTTCTTC.

This clone came up once. The rearrangement uses TRBV5-1 and TRBJ2-1, with 11 bases that match TRBD2. V shed 0 bases, J shed 8 bases, and the junction held 7 bases outside the gene matches. CDR3 size: 16 residues. The germline V gene has CDR1 SGHRS and CDR2 YFSETQ. This CDR3 is CASSLGGSGGADEQFF. The CDR3 DNA reads TGCGCCAGCAGCTTGGGAGGTAGCGGGGGGGCAGATGAGCAGTTCTTC.

Written as DNA, the CDR3 is TGTGCCAGCAGCCAAGTCGGCCCGACAGGGTATCAAGAGACCCAGTACTTC. This sequence encodes CASSQVGPTGYQETQYF. The genes are TRBV14 and TRBJ2-5; 7 positions agree with TRBD1. Germline V lookup: CDR1 SGHDN, CDR2 FVKESK. There are 17 residues in the CDR3. The trim removed 1 base at V and 2 bases at J, leaving 10 bases unmatched.

The chain couples TRBV29-1 to TRBJ2-1, with D unclear. Deletions cut 4 bases from V and 8 bases from J, with 12 bases between. The CDR3 is made up of 12 amino acids. The germline V gene encodes CDR1 SQVTM and CDR2 ANQGSEA. As DNA, the CDR3 is TGCAGCGTTGCCGGGTCGAGTTATGAGCAGTTCTTC. Its translation is CSVAGSSYEQFF.

The chain uses TRBV10-1 and TRBJ2-7, with 8 positions matching TRBD1. CDR3 length: 16 residues. The germline V gene encodes CDR1 WNHNN and CDR2 SYGVQD (reference sequence). The junction had 16 bases not matched to a gene; V was cut back by 8 bases and J by 4 bases. The CDR3 DNA reads TGCGCCAGCCCCGCTAATAATCGACAGGGGACGTACGAGCAGTACTTC. The encoded protein is CASPANNRQGTYEQYF.